This T cell receptor beta chain was identified during a study of cytomegalovirus exposure and HLA in healthy donors. Use of 60 Vbeta and 13 Jbeta primers characterized the PCR. Clones were read by immunoSEQ multiplex PCR, and TCRdb kept only the in-frame ones, dropping some. The sample comprises some 150,000 clones, just under 80% of which are singletons, and approximately 2% rests with the top ten. A few counts support this clone. The receptor was isolated from a man aged 25-40 years in good health and CMV-seronegative. The sample was PBMCs.

DNA for the CDR3: TGCGCCAGCAGCTTTCGGGGGTCTAATGAAAAACTGTTTTTT. This sequence encodes CASSFRGSNEKLFF. J is TRBJ1-4 and V is TRBV5-1; tentative D call: TRBD1 (5 bases). The germline CDR1 and CDR2 sequences are SGHRS and YFSETQ. This CDR3 spans 14 amino acids. Trimming left V 2 bases short and J 3 bases short, with 8 bases between.